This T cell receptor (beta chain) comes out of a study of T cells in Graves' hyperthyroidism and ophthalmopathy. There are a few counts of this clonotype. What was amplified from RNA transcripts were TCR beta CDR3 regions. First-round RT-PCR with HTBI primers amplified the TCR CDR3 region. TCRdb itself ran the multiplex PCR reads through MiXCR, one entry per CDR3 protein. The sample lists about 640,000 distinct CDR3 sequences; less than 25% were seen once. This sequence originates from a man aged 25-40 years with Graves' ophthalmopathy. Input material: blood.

CDR3: CASRRQGLGSNQPQHF. In DNA, the CDR3 is TGTGCCAGCAGACGACAGGGCCTTGGGAGCAATCAGCCCCAGCATTTT. The chain is built from TRBV28 and TRBJ1-5; 7 nucleotides match TRBD1. Germline-derived CDR1 and CDR2 are MDHEN and SYDVKM. The CDR3 extends over 16 amino acids. V was pared by 6 bases and J by 1 base, with 9 bases of the junction left unmatched.